This paragraph reports one T cell receptor beta chain. Germline loops: CDR1 SGHTA, CDR2 FQGNSA. V lost 5 bases and J 0 bases, leaving 20 bases between the germline ends. The CDR3 loop spans 19 amino acids. The second PCR ran roughly 6 to 11 cycles with a sample-barcoded 5' primer and J-beta primers. Every single cDNA molecule received a tag from a template-switch adaptor with 12 random nucleotides. One entry per CDR3 protein, called by TCRdb with MiXCR from the 5' RACE reads. The repertoire consists of 1.5 million to 2 million distinct CDR3 sequences, with less than 50% occurring once and the leading ten covering more than 2%. Drawn from each donor were ten milliliters of peripheral blood. At least 6.5 million PBMCs were isolated per sample. The data were obtained in a study of blood T cells in healthy people across ages.

The chain couples TRBV7-2 to TRBJ1-6; maybe TRBD1 (5 bases). The receptor's source is a woman aged 35 to 49 in good health. The source material was blood. CDR3 in amino acids: CASSPRSGASSSYNSPLHF. The CDR3, as DNA: TGTGCCAGCAGCCCCAGATCTGGGGCTTCGAGCTCCTATAATTCACCCCTCCACTTT. Full variable domain (missing parts from reference TRBV7-2 and TRBJ1-6): GAGVSQSPSNKVTEKGKDVELRCDPISGHTALYWYRQSLGQGLEFLIYFQGNSAPDKSGLPSDRFSAERTGGSVSTLTIQRTQQEDSAVYLCASSPRSGASSSYNSPLHFGNGTRLTVT.